This T cell receptor (beta chain) was documented in a study of CXCR3-negative and CXCR3-positive naive CD8 T cells. The germline CDR1 and CDR2 sequences are SGDLS and YYNGEE. There are 16 residues in the CDR3. The TRB libraries of cDNA were built by UMI-labeled 5' RACE. TCRdb reworked the 5' RACE reads into one entry per CDR3 protein, no DNA. The sample holds around 140,000 distinct CDR3 sequences. The TCR originated in a human donor in good health. Some clones in this sample may be carry-over from other donors' samples. The V and J genes are TRBV9 and TRBJ2-3; no DNA is available, so the TRBD2 call from TCRdb remains unchecked. The sample was naive CXCR3- CD8+ T cells from blood. The subset was: CD45RO-CCR7+CD27+CD95- naive CD8+ T cells lacking CXCR3 (TNR3-). The CDR3 here is CASSVGSGVRTDTQYF. Full variable domain (remainder filled in from reference TRBV9 and TRBJ2-3): DSGVTQTPKHLITATGQRVTLRCSPRSGDLSVYWYQQSLDQGLQFLIQYYNGEERAKGNILERFSAQQFPDLHSELNLSSLELGDSALYFCASSVGSGVRTDTQYFGPGTRLTVL.